Following are 31 T cell receptor beta chains from one sample sequenced in a study of T cell changes during pregnancy in multiple sclerosis. The table came from immunoSEQ multiplex PCR; TCRdb's copy has only in-frame clones and leaves some out. The table has 100,000 or so clones, 80% to 95% seen once. The specimen was peripheral blood, collected after pregnancy. These receptors were obtained from a female donor with multiple sclerosis, enrolled in a pregnancy study.

V usage is TRBV5-4 and J usage is TRBJ2-5; D is undetermined. Germline V gene lookup returns CDR1 SGHNT and CDR2 YYREEE (reference sequence). V was pared by 0 bases and J by 3 bases, with 6 bases between. CDR3 length: 13 residues. DNA of the CDR3: TGTGCCAGCAGCTTGGTGGCAGAAGAGACCCAGTACTTC. Translated, it gives CASSLVAEETQYF.

This sequence joins TRBV5-1 and TRBJ2-7; TRBD1 might be the D (7 bases). Between the trimmed V and J ends, which lost 10 bases and 0 bases, there was a span of 20 bases. Germline V lookup: CDR1 SGHRS, CDR2 YFSETQ. CDR3 length equals 15 residues. In nucleotides, the CDR3 is TGCGCCTGCCGGGGCAGGGGGGATGGCTCCTACGAGCAGTACTTC. Its protein product is CACRGRGDGSYEQYF.

The chain has TRBV19 and TRBJ1-5, with D perhaps matching TRBD1 (6 bases). In germline, CDR1 is LNHDA, CDR2 SQIVND (reference sequence). The CDR3 covers 16 residues. V was trimmed by 3 bases and J by 7 bases, leaving 19 bases between them. This CDR3 is CASSIGGAIGSQPQHF. CDR3 bases: TGTGCCAGTAGTATTGGGGGGGCGATTGGATCGCAGCCCCAGCATTTT.

The chain recombines TRBV6-6 with TRBJ2-2; the match to TRBD1 covers 8 bases. Germline lookup yields CDR1 MNHNY and CDR2 SVGAGI (reference sequence). Unmatched junction bases numbered 11, after V lost 7 bases and J lost 7 bases. The CDR3 is made up of 15 amino acids. The CDR3 sequence is CASIGPSGGLGELFF. CDR3 nucleotide sequence: TGTGCCAGCATAGGGCCGTCAGGGGGCCTCGGGGAGCTGTTTTTT.

V and J are TRBV19 and TRBJ1-5; D might be TRBD1 (6 bases). V was clipped by 0 bases and J by 0 bases, with 18 bases between them. CDR1 is LNHDA, CDR2 SQIVND, per germline (reference sequence). The length of the CDR3 is 19 residues. The CDR3 DNA reads as TGTGCCAGTAGTATAGATCACAGGGTGCTCCTTAATAGCAATCAGCCCCAGCATTTT. Amino acid sequence: CASSIDHRVLLNSNQPQHF. The variable domain in full, completed from reference TRBV19 and TRBJ1-5, reads DGGITQSPKYLFRKEGQNVTLSCEQNLNHDAMYWYRQDPGQGLRLIYYSQIVNDFQKGDIAEGYSVSREKKESFPLTVTSAQKNPTAFYLCASSIDHRVLLNSNQPQHFGDGTRLSIL.

The rearrangement links TRBV27 to TRBJ2-3, with 7 bases fitting TRBD1. The CDR3 extends over 13 amino acids. With V trimmed by 4 bases and J by 6 bases, 4 bases remained unmatched. The V gene's germline CDR1 is MNHEY and CDR2 SMNVEV (reference sequence). Here the CDR3 DNA reads TGTGCCAGCAGTTCGACAGGGTGGGATACGCAGTATTTT. It encodes CASSSTGWDTQYF.

The chain recombines TRBV13 with TRBJ1-2; 7 nucleotides agree with TRBD1. The CDR3 has 16 residues. Per the germline V gene, CDR1 is PRHDT and CDR2 is FYEKMQ (reference sequence). J was trimmed by 7 bases and V by 3 bases; bases with no gene match: 14. CDR3 DNA sequence: TGTGCCAGCAGCTTTGTTTGGGGCGACAGGGTCAGTGGCTACACCTTC. This translates into CASSFVWGDRVSGYTF.

The chain links TRBV19 to TRBJ2-7; the D gene is possibly TRBD2 (5 bases). The CDR3 loop spans 13 amino acids. Trimming shortened V by 3 bases and J by 2 bases, and 8 bases separated the two germline ends. In germline, CDR1 is LNHDA, CDR2 SQIVND (reference sequence). CDR3 nucleotide sequence: TGTGCCAGTAGTATGGAGCGGACCTACGAGCAGTACTTC. Translation: CASSMERTYEQYF.

This clone appeared once. The chain employs TRBV7-2 and TRBJ1-2; maybe TRBD1 (5 bases). The CDR3 contains 12 residues. With 6 bases removed from V and 4 bases from J, the gap between germline ends came to 9 bases. Germline-derived CDR1 and CDR2 are SGHTA and FQGNSA. CDR3 in DNA: TGTGCCAGCAGTGACGGGGGCTATGGCTACACCTTC. This encodes CASSDGGYGYTF.

The gene calls are TRBV29-1 and TRBJ2-5; TRBD1 aligns across 7 bases. The CDR3 has 13 amino acids. After removal of 5 bases from V and 5 bases from J, the junction contained 8 bases not matched to a gene. CDR1 is SQVTM and CDR2 is ANQGSEA in the germline V gene. CDR3 sequence reads: CSVFDREAETQYF. The CDR3, as DNA: TGCAGCGTTTTCGACAGGGAAGCGGAGACCCAGTACTTC.

The CDR3 here is CASSVDIRLAGVYEQFF. The CDR3 bases are TGTGCCAGCAGCGTAGATATTAGGCTAGCGGGTGTCTATGAGCAGTTCTTC. This chain connects TRBV9 to TRBJ2-1; 8 bases align to TRBD2. CDR3 size: 17 residues. Unmatched junction bases numbered 13, after V lost 0 bases and J lost 8 bases. CDR1 and CDR2 from the germline V gene are SGDLS and YYNGEE.

The chain links TRBV7-3 to TRBJ1-4; 12 bases are shared with TRBD1. Germline V CDR1 and CDR2: SGHTA, FQGTGA. V was pared by 2 bases and J by 0 bases, with 10 bases of the junction left unmatched. The CDR3 runs 20 residues. CDR3 nucleotides: TGTGCCAGCAGCTTAGCTTCTCGGGACAGGGGGCCGGCAACTAATGAAAAACTGTTTTTT. It encodes CASSLASRDRGPATNEKLFF.

The chain is built from TRBV10-1 and TRBJ2-7; 9 nucleotides match TRBD1. Germline V CDR1 and CDR2: WNHNN, SYGVQD (reference sequence). This CDR3 has 15 amino acids. After removal of 2 bases from V and 3 bases from J, the junction contained 5 bases not matched to a gene. In nucleotides, the CDR3 is TGCGCCAGCAGTGAGGGACAGGGGTTGCGCTACGAGCAGTACTTC. Its translation: CASSEGQGLRYEQYF.

The V and J genes are TRBV19 and TRBJ1-6; possibly TRBD1 for D (6 bases). Trimming left V 5 bases short and J 5 bases short, with 13 bases between. Germline CDR1 reads LNHDA; CDR2 reads SQIVND (reference sequence). CDR3 length: 15 residues. The CDR3 loop reads CASSLYRDDNSPLHF. The DNA for the CDR3 is TGTGCCAGTAGTCTCTACAGGGATGATAATTCACCCCTCCACTTT.

J is TRBJ1-5 and V is TRBV7-2; D possibly corresponds to TRBD1 (5 bases). CDR3 size: 13 residues. Per germline, CDR1 SGHTA and CDR2 FQGNSA. Between the trimmed V and J ends, which lost 7 bases and 5 bases, there was a span of 12 bases. The CDR3 here is CASTQDTYQPQHF. CDR3 coding DNA: TGTGCCAGCACCCAGGACACATATCAGCCCCAGCATTTT.

The genes are TRBV1 and TRBJ2-5; the table assigns TRBD1, which was not confirmed against the DNA. TRBV1 is marked as a pseudogene. CDR3 length: 14 residues. CDR3 loop: CTSSRRDRGETQYF. The CDR3 DNA follows: TGCACCAGCAGCCGCCGGGACAGGGGGGAGACCCAGTACTTC.

The V and J genes are TRBV7-9 and TRBJ2-1; the D gene is possibly TRBD2 (5 bases). This CDR3 spans 19 amino acids. CDR1 and CDR2 from the germline V gene are SEHNR and FQNEAQ (reference sequence). Trimming stripped 0 bases from V and 1 base from J, with 19 bases between. The CDR3 reads CASSLAGGLLSPSYNEQFF. CDR3 DNA: TGTGCCAGCAGCTTAGCGGGTGGACTCCTTAGTCCATCCTACAATGAGCAGTTCTTC. Full variable domain (rest looked up from reference TRBV7-9 and TRBJ2-1): DTGVSQNPRHKITKRGQNVTFRCDPISEHNRLYWYRQTLGQGPEFLTYFQNEAQLEKSRLLSDRFSAERPKGSFSTLEIQRTEQGDSAMYLCASSLAGGLLSPSYNEQFFGPGTRLTVL.

The chain links TRBV15 to TRBJ2-2; 9 bases are a match to TRBD1. Germline V gene data show CDR1 as LNHNV and CDR2 as YYDKDF (reference sequence). CDR3 length equals 15 residues. V shed 5 bases, J shed 5 bases, and the junction held 6 bases outside the gene matches. CDR3 in amino acids: CATSEHRGLTGELFF. The CDR3 bases are TGTGCCACCAGCGAACACAGGGGGCTTACCGGGGAGCTGTTTTTT.

The chain uses TRBV5-1 and TRBJ2-7, with 8 positions matching TRBD2. The J segment lost 0 bases and the V segment lost 3 bases, leaving 11 bases of the junction unmatched. The CDR3 loop spans 17 amino acids. Germline CDR1 reads SGHRS; CDR2 reads YFSETQ. CDR3 DNA sequence: TGCGCCAGCAGCTCCAGTCTTCTAGCGGGCGACTCCTACGAGCAGTACTTC. It encodes CASSSSLLAGDSYEQYF.

V is TRBV6-5 and J is TRBJ2-2; a weak D match, TRBD2 (6 bases). The CDR3 is 14 residues long. Germline assignment: CDR1 MNHEY and CDR2 SVGAGI. V was cut by 6 bases and J by 5 bases, with 13 bases left in between. CDR3 DNA sequence: TGTGCCAGCAGGGGGGGACTTCCGACCGGGGAGCTGTTTTTT. Its translation: CASRGGLPTGELFF.

V and J are TRBV5-5 and TRBJ2-1, with 8 bases identical to TRBD2. J gave up 8 bases and V 0 bases, and 10 bases lay outside the gene matches. The CDR3 has 16 amino acids. Germline values: CDR1 SGHKS, CDR2 YYEKEE (reference sequence). The CDR3 bases are TGTGCCAGCAGCTTGGATTGGCGGGGGGCTGGGGATGAGCAGTTCTTC. Amino acids: CASSLDWRGAGDEQFF.

The chain uses TRBV5-1 and TRBJ2-4; possibly TRBD1 for D (6 bases). V was clipped by 0 bases and J by 0 bases, with 19 bases between them. Per germline, CDR1 SGHRS and CDR2 YFSETQ. This CDR3 comprises 19 residues. This CDR3 is CASSLAGQRSQVAKNIQYF. CDR3 nucleotides: TGCGCCAGCAGCTTGGCCGGACAGCGGTCGCAAGTAGCCAAAAACATTCAGTACTTC.

This CDR3 is CASSEWGVLGGYTF. The CDR3 nucleotides read TGTGCCAGCAGTGAATGGGGAGTCCTAGGTGGCTACACCTTC. The rearrangement links TRBV6-1 to TRBJ1-2; D call uncertain. Trimming took off 2 bases at V and 7 bases at J, with 14 bases between the two ends. Germline V gives CDR1 MNHNS, CDR2 SASEGT. This CDR3 region has 14 residues.

The CDR3 DNA is TGTGCCACCAGCACGCCTATTTCACCCCTCCACTTT. Protein product: CATSTPISPLHF. This sequence joins TRBV15 and TRBJ1-6; D gene unclear. This CDR3 region has 12 residues. Per germline, CDR1 LNHNV and CDR2 YYDKDF (reference sequence). The ends were cut back, 4 bases at V and 9 bases at J, with 7 bases in the middle.

The rearrangement links TRBV9 to TRBJ2-1, with TRBD2 identical over 8 bases. CDR1 is SGDLS and CDR2 is YYNGEE in the germline V gene. Trimming at V came to 0 bases and at J to 9 bases, leaving 11 bases not matched to a gene. CDR3 length equals 16 residues. The CDR3 region is CASSVAGGLASGEQFF. Here the CDR3 DNA reads TGTGCCAGCAGCGTAGCTGGAGGACTAGCCAGCGGTGAGCAGTTCTTC.

This clone was picked up a small number of times. This rearrangement joins TRBV1 to TRBJ1-6; the table's D gene call, TRBD1, was not cross checked with the DNA. TRBV1 is annotated as a pseudogene. The CDR3 covers 17 residues. The CDR3 spells CTSSQAGRQVSASPLHF. The CDR3, as DNA: TGCACCAGCAGCCAAGCAGGACGACAGGTGAGTGCTTCACCCCTCCACTTT.

This chain links TRBV5-6 with TRBJ1-2, with D uncertain. V lost 0 bases and J 7 bases, leaving 7 bases between the germline ends. Germline CDR1 is SGHDT and CDR2 is YYEEEE. This CDR3 region has 12 residues. CDR3 region: CASSLGRTGYTF. CDR3 bases: TGTGCCAGCAGCTTGGGGAGGACTGGCTACACCTTC.

This rearrangement joins TRBV7-9 to TRBJ2-7; perhaps TRBD2 as D (5 bases). The length of the CDR3 is 12 residues. Trimming stripped 2 bases from V and 4 bases from J, with 6 bases between. CDR1 SEHNR and CDR2 FQNEAQ come from the germline V gene (reference sequence). CDR3 protein: CASSLSGYEQYF. The CDR3 coding sequence is TGTGCCAGCAGCTTAAGCGGATACGAGCAGTACTTC.

The rearrangement links TRBV6-1 to TRBJ1-4; 7 bases match TRBD1. Per germline, CDR1 MNHNS and CDR2 SASEGT. After removal of 7 bases from V and 8 bases from J, the junction contained 4 bases not matched to a gene. This CDR3 spans 12 amino acids. The CDR3 loop reads CASIQGDEKLFF. The DNA for the CDR3 is TGTGCCAGCATCCAGGGGGACGAAAAACTGTTTTTT.

The V and J genes are TRBV7-8 and TRBJ2-1; no clear D gene. Germline CDR1 and CDR2: SGHVS and FQNEAQ. There are 14 residues in the CDR3. Trimming stripped 5 bases from V and 6 bases from J, with 14 bases between. Written as DNA, the CDR3 is TGTGCCAGCAGCAAACGTATGACAATCAATGAGCAGTTCTTC. It is translated as CASSKRMTINEQFF.

This chain uses TRBV5-1 with TRBJ2-4; TRBD2 matches 7 bases. Per the germline V gene, CDR1 is SGHRS and CDR2 is YFSETQ. This CDR3 region has 15 residues. Losses at the gene ends were 8 bases for V and 5 bases for J; bases not matched to a gene: 13. CDR3 nucleotide sequence: TGCGCCAGTTCTATCCCGACTAGCACCCAAAACATTCAGTACTTC. Amino acid sequence: CASSIPTSTQNIQYF.